The rows below give T cell receptor beta chains drawn from one sample of a study of PD-L1 blockade in urothelial cancer. TCRdb's table, derived via immunoSEQ multiplex PCR, lists solely in-frame clones and lacks some. The sample includes 35,000 to 55,000 clones, 82% of them seen just once. The source material was PBMCs, sampled around atezolizumab (anti-PD-L1) treatment. The source is a man aged 65 to 79 with urothelial cancer. CDR3s include the opening cysteine and the closing phenylalanine or tryptophan. A D gene is named only where the DNA matches it firmly.

v_call,j_call,d_call,cdr3_nt,cdr3_aa
TRBV13,TRBJ1-1,-,TGTGCCAGCAGCTTAATATCCACTGAAGCTTTCTTT,CASSLISTEAFF
TRBV7-8,TRBJ2-1,-,TGTGCCAGCACCGCATCAGTAGGGGGAGGGCCCAGCAATGAGCAGTTCTTC,CASTASVGGGPSNEQFF
TRBV7-7,TRBJ2-5,TRBD2,TGTGCCAGACTAGCGGGGGTGTCTCTCACGGAGACCCAGTACTTC,CARLAGVSLTETQYF
TRBV27,TRBJ2-7,TRBD2,TGTGCCAGCAGTTTAAGGGAGGGGACCTACGAGCAGTACTTC,CASSLREGTYEQYF
TRBV4-3,TRBJ1-6,TRBD1,TGCGCCAGCAGCCAATACCACAGGGGGAGTAATTCACCCCTCCACTTT,CASSQYHRGSNSPLHF
TRBV6-5,TRBJ1-1,-,TGTGCCAGCAGTGCGGAGGGCTTGACTGAAGCTTTCTTT,CASSAEGLTEAFF
TRBV14,TRBJ2-6,-,TGTGCCAGCAGCCTAAGGGGGGGAACCAACGTCCTGACTTTC,CASSLRGGTNVLTF
TRBV28,TRBJ1-2,TRBD1,TGTGCCAGCAGTCTCGAGATGGGGACAGGGTCTGGCTACACCTTC,CASSLEMGTGSGYTF
TRBV5-4,TRBJ2-2,TRBD1,TGTGCCAGCAGCTTGGGACAGGGGAACACCGGGGAGCTGTTTTTT,CASSLGQGNTGELFF
TRBV25-1,TRBJ2-7,TRBD2,TGTGCCAGCAGTGGTATTGGCGGGGGGATACCCGAGCAGTACTTC,CASSGIGGGIPEQYF
TRBV30,TRBJ1-5,-,TGTGCCTGGAGTGCGGCTGGGCAGGGCAATCAGCCCCAGCATTTT,CAWSAAGQGNQPQHF